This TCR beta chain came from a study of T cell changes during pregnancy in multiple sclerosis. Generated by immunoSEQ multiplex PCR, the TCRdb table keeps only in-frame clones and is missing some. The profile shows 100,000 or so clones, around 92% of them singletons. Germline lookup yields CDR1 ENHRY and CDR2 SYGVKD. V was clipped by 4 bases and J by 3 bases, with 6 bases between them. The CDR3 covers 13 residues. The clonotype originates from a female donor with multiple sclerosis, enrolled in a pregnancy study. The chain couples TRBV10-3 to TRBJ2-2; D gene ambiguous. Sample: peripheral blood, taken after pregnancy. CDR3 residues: CAISGLDTGELFF. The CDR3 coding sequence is TGTGCCATCAGTGGGCTCGACACCGGGGAGCTGTTTTTT.